A selection of T cell receptor beta chains follows, all from one sample in a study of blood T cell repertoires in COVID-19. Generated by immunoSEQ multiplex PCR, the TCRdb table keeps only in-frame clones and is missing some. Of roughly 230,000 clones listed, 65% to 90% are singletons. The sample was peripheral blood. The receptor set was obtained from a man aged 45-65 years with COVID-19, enrolled during active disease. CDR3s include the opening cysteine and the closing phenylalanine or tryptophan. D genes are given only for firm matches. Size is stated for part of the rows, as once, few or many counts, or as a class when the clone is expanded.

V gene: TRBV2; clone size: NA; J gene: TRBJ1-1; D gene: TRBD1; CDR3 protein: CASRTGGVAFF; CDR3 DNA: TGTGCCAGCAGGACAGGGGGCGTAGCTTTCTTT
V gene: TRBV29-1; clone size: NA; J gene: TRBJ2-7; D gene: NA; CDR3 protein: CSVEEDREQYF; CDR3 DNA: TGCAGCGTTGAAGAAGACAGAGAGCAGTACTTC
V gene: TRBV11-2; clone size: NA; J gene: TRBJ2-3; D gene: NA; CDR3 protein: CASSLPGDTDTQYF; CDR3 DNA: TGTGCCAGCAGCTTACCGGGGGATACAGATACGCAGTATTTT
V gene: TRBV19; clone size: NA; J gene: TRBJ2-3; D gene: NA; CDR3 protein: CASKSGRGPTDTQYF; CDR3 DNA: TGTGCCAGTAAGTCTGGGAGAGGGCCCACAGATACGCAGTATTTT
V gene: TRBV19; clone size: NA; J gene: TRBJ2-1; D gene: NA; CDR3 protein: CASSIGISSYNEQFF; CDR3 DNA: TGTGCCAGTAGTATCGGGATTAGCTCCTACAATGAGCAGTTCTTC
V gene: TRBV4-1; clone size: NA; J gene: TRBJ2-7; D gene: TRBD1; CDR3 protein: CASSQEPRTGTYEQYF; CDR3 DNA: TGCGCCAGCAGCCAAGAGCCGCGGACAGGGACCTACGAGCAGTACTTC
V gene: TRBV20-1; clone size: NA; J gene: TRBJ2-5; D gene: NA; CDR3 protein: CSASPLQDRRGQETQYF; CDR3 DNA: TGCAGTGCTAGTCCCCTCCAGGACCGGCGGGGACAAGAGACCCAGTACTTC
V gene: TRBV5-5; clone size: NA; J gene: TRBJ2-7; D gene: NA; CDR3 protein: CASSLVWGQDYEQYF; CDR3 DNA: TGTGCCAGCAGCTTGGTCTGGGGCCAAGACTACGAGCAGTACTTC
V gene: TRBV7-6; clone size: NA; J gene: TRBJ1-3; D gene: NA; CDR3 protein: CASSLEQGSSGNTIYF; CDR3 DNA: TGTGCCAGCAGCTTGGAACAGGGAAGCTCTGGAAACACCATATATTTT
V gene: TRBV19; clone size: NA; J gene: TRBJ1-3; D gene: NA; CDR3 protein: CATLGNTIYF; CDR3 DNA: TGTGCCACCCTCGGAAACACCATATATTTT
V gene: TRBV7-2; clone size: NA; J gene: TRBJ2-1; D gene: NA; CDR3 protein: CASSLTTRHEQFF; CDR3 DNA: TGTGCCAGCAGCTTAACGACTAGACATGAGCAGTTCTTC
V gene: TRBV6-6; clone size: NA; J gene: TRBJ2-7; D gene: TRBD2; CDR3 protein: CASSFSSGYEQYF; CDR3 DNA: TGTGCCAGCAGTTTTTCTAGCGGCTACGAGCAGTACTTC
V gene: TRBV19; clone size: NA; J gene: TRBJ2-5; D gene: TRBD2; CDR3 protein: CASSTLAGARETQYF; CDR3 DNA: TGTGCCAGTAGCACACTAGCGGGGGCGCGGGAGACCCAGTACTTC
V gene: TRBV5-8; clone size: NA; J gene: TRBJ2-5; D gene: NA; CDR3 protein: CASAPTRGTQYF; CDR3 DNA: TGTGCCAGCGCCCCCACCAGGGGGACCCAGTACTTC
V gene: TRBV7-8; clone size: NA; J gene: TRBJ2-3; D gene: TRBD2; CDR3 protein: CASSLITGTSGGTSTDTQYF; CDR3 DNA: TGTGCCAGCAGCTTAATTACCGGGACTAGCGGGGGAACTAGCACAGATACGCAGTATTTT
V gene: TRBV12-3/TRBV12-4; clone size: NA; J gene: TRBJ1-1; D gene: NA; CDR3 protein: CASSPGNREAFF; CDR3 DNA: TGTGCCAGCAGTCCAGGAAATAGGGAAGCTTTCTTT
V gene: TRBV4-3; clone size: NA; J gene: TRBJ2-1; D gene: TRBD2; CDR3 protein: CASSQRPRGDTEQFF; CDR3 DNA: TGCGCCAGCAGCCAACGCCCCCGGGGGGATACTGAGCAGTTCTTC
V gene: TRBV2; clone size: NA; J gene: TRBJ1-2; D gene: NA; CDR3 protein: CASQRGSYGYTF; CDR3 DNA: TGTGCCAGCCAAAGAGGGAGCTATGGCTACACCTTC
V gene: TRBV18; clone size: few; J gene: TRBJ2-3; D gene: TRBD2; CDR3 protein: CASSPGLAGPDTQYF; CDR3 DNA: TGTGCCAGCTCACCAGGACTAGCGGGTCCAGATACGCAGTATTTT
V gene: TRBV19; clone size: NA; J gene: TRBJ2-2; D gene: NA; CDR3 protein: CASSPYTGELFF; CDR3 DNA: TGTGCCAGTAGTCCATACACCGGGGAGCTGTTTTTT
V gene: TRBV6-5; clone size: NA; J gene: TRBJ1-2; D gene: NA; CDR3 protein: CASSYSGEHYGYTF; CDR3 DNA: TGTGCCAGCAGTTACTCTGGGGAGCACTATGGCTACACCTTC
V gene: TRBV9; clone size: NA; J gene: TRBJ2-3; D gene: NA; CDR3 protein: CASSVRPGTDTQYF; CDR3 DNA: TGTGCCAGCAGCGTTCGCCCGGGCACAGATACGCAGTATTTT
V gene: TRBV23-1; clone size: NA; J gene: TRBJ1-5; D gene: NA; CDR3 protein: CAPLAARGGYSNQPQHF; CDR3 DNA: TGCGCCCCCCTGGCGGCGCGTGGTGGGTATAGCAATCAGCCCCAGCATTTT
V gene: TRBV29-1; clone size: NA; J gene: TRBJ2-6; D gene: NA; CDR3 protein: CSAMRPGAFSGANVLTF; CDR3 DNA: TGCAGCGCCATGCGGCCAGGGGCCTTCTCTGGGGCCAACGTCCTGACTTTC
V gene: TRBV12-3/TRBV12-4; clone size: NA; J gene: TRBJ2-3; D gene: NA; CDR3 protein: CASSFVDTQYF; CDR3 DNA: TGTGCCAGCAGTTTCGTAGATACGCAGTATTTT
V gene: TRBV5-4; clone size: NA; J gene: TRBJ2-1; D gene: TRBD2; CDR3 protein: CASQLGNLGTRGNEQFF; CDR3 DNA: TGTGCGAGTCAGCTTGGTAATTTGGGGACTAGAGGGAATGAGCAGTTCTTC
V gene: TRBV5-4; clone size: NA; J gene: TRBJ2-6; D gene: NA; CDR3 protein: CASSLVSGANVLTF; CDR3 DNA: TGTGCCAGCAGCTTGGTCTCCGGGGCCAACGTCCTGACTTTC
V gene: TRBV7-2; clone size: NA; J gene: TRBJ2-2; D gene: NA; CDR3 protein: CASRSPQGNTGELFF; CDR3 DNA: TGTGCCAGCAGGTCACCTCAGGGAAATACCGGGGAGCTGTTTTTT
V gene: TRBV7-9; clone size: NA; J gene: TRBJ1-2; D gene: TRBD1; CDR3 protein: CASSLAGTGGEYGYTF; CDR3 DNA: TGTGCCAGCAGCTTAGCGGGAACAGGGGGCGAGTATGGCTACACCTTC
V gene: TRBV10-2; clone size: NA; J gene: TRBJ2-7; D gene: NA; CDR3 protein: CASRPGPSYEQYF; CDR3 DNA: TGCGCCAGCCGGCCAGGGCCGTCTTACGAGCAGTACTTC
V gene: TRBV7-9; clone size: NA; J gene: TRBJ2-7; D gene: TRBD1; CDR3 protein: CASSLVSGGHYEQYF; CDR3 DNA: TGTGCCAGCAGCTTAGTGTCAGGGGGCCACTACGAGCAGTACTTC
V gene: TRBV5-4; clone size: NA; J gene: TRBJ1-6; D gene: NA; CDR3 protein: CASSLRPGENNSPLHF; CDR3 DNA: TGTGCCAGCAGCTTGCGGCCCGGGGAGAATAATTCACCCCTCCACTTT
V gene: TRBV2; clone size: NA; J gene: TRBJ1-1; D gene: NA; CDR3 protein: CASRSGTTNTEAFF; CDR3 DNA: TGTGCCAGCAGGTCCGGGACTACCAACACTGAAGCTTTCTTT
V gene: TRBV5-1; clone size: once; J gene: TRBJ2-2; D gene: TRBD2; CDR3 protein: CASTDGTSGGQELFF; CDR3 DNA: TGCGCCAGCACCGACGGGACTAGCGGGGGCCAGGAGCTGTTTTTT
V gene: TRBV7-3; clone size: NA; J gene: TRBJ2-5; D gene: NA; CDR3 protein: CASSLGGEETQYF; CDR3 DNA: TGTGCCAGCAGCTTAGGGGGCGAAGAGACCCAGTACTTC
V gene: TRBV5-1; clone size: NA; J gene: TRBJ2-3; D gene: NA; CDR3 protein: CASSLSVEPGTDTQYF; CDR3 DNA: TGCGCCAGCAGCTTGTCAGTCGAGCCGGGGACAGATACGCAGTATTTT
V gene: TRBV6-5; clone size: NA; J gene: TRBJ1-1; D gene: TRBD1; CDR3 protein: CASSFQDRANTEAFF; CDR3 DNA: TGTGCCAGCAGCTTTCAAGACAGGGCGAACACTGAAGCTTTCTTT
V gene: TRBV7-9; clone size: NA; J gene: TRBJ2-7; D gene: NA; CDR3 protein: CASTLGGPGYEQYF; CDR3 DNA: TGTGCCAGCACTCTAGGGGGACCAGGGTACGAGCAGTACTTC
V gene: TRBV6-1; clone size: once; J gene: TRBJ2-7; D gene: NA; CDR3 protein: CASSEQGYEQYF; CDR3 DNA: TGTGCCAGCAGTGAACAGGGCTACGAGCAGTACTTC
V gene: TRBV7-9; clone size: NA; J gene: TRBJ2-7; D gene: NA; CDR3 protein: CASSFPAGALHEQYF; CDR3 DNA: TGTGCCAGCAGCTTCCCGGCAGGCGCCCTCCACGAGCAGTACTTC
V gene: TRBV18; clone size: NA; J gene: TRBJ1-6; D gene: TRBD1; CDR3 protein: CASQGQGSYNSPLHF; CDR3 DNA: TGTGCCAGCCAGGGACAGGGCTCCTATAATTCACCCCTCCACTTT
V gene: TRBV7-2; clone size: few; J gene: TRBJ2-2; D gene: NA; CDR3 protein: CASSEGSHTGELFF; CDR3 DNA: TGTGCCAGCAGCGAAGGTAGCCACACCGGGGAGCTGTTTTTT
V gene: TRBV30; clone size: NA; J gene: TRBJ2-3; D gene: NA; CDR3 protein: CAWSRGTPDTQYF; CDR3 DNA: TGTGCCTGGAGTCGGGGGACCCCAGATACGCAGTATTTT
V gene: TRBV3-1/TRBV3-2; clone size: NA; J gene: TRBJ1-6; D gene: NA; CDR3 protein: CASSQVLLSSYNSPLHF; CDR3 DNA: TGTGCCAGCAGCCAAGTCCTGCTGAGCTCCTATAATTCACCCCTCCACTTT
V gene: TRBV12-3/TRBV12-4; clone size: NA; J gene: TRBJ2-2; D gene: NA; CDR3 protein: CASSWGVTGELFF; CDR3 DNA: TGTGCCAGCAGTTGGGGGGTCACCGGGGAGCTGTTTTTT
V gene: TRBV4-1; clone size: NA; J gene: TRBJ2-4; D gene: TRBD2; CDR3 protein: CASSLSTSGGKNIQYF; CDR3 DNA: TGCGCCAGCAGCTTAAGCACTAGCGGGGGGAAAAACATTCAGTACTTC
V gene: TRBV27; clone size: once; J gene: TRBJ1-1; D gene: NA; CDR3 protein: CASSLFSGMGMNTEAFF; CDR3 DNA: TGTGCCAGCAGTTTATTTTCGGGGATGGGGATGAACACTGAAGCTTTCTTT
V gene: TRBV7-6; clone size: few; J gene: TRBJ2-1; D gene: TRBD1; CDR3 protein: CASSSRDREQFF; CDR3 DNA: TGTGCCAGCAGCTCCCGGGACAGGGAGCAGTTCTTC
V gene: TRBV21-1; clone size: NA; J gene: TRBJ2-5; D gene: NA; CDR3 protein: CASSKWRTGLAEETQYF; CDR3 DNA: TGTGCCAGCAGCAAATGGAGGACAGGTTTGGCCGAAGAGACCCAGTACTTC
V gene: TRBV4-1; clone size: NA; J gene: TRBJ2-2; D gene: NA; CDR3 protein: CASSRTSEGVTGELFF; CDR3 DNA: TGCGCCAGCAGCCGCACCTCAGAGGGGGTCACCGGGGAGCTGTTTTTT
V gene: TRBV24-1; clone size: NA; J gene: TRBJ2-3; D gene: TRBD1; CDR3 protein: CATSRTGLSTDTQYF; CDR3 DNA: TGTGCCACCTCCCGGACAGGGCTAAGCACAGATACGCAGTATTTT
V gene: TRBV7-8; clone size: NA; J gene: TRBJ2-7; D gene: TRBD1; CDR3 protein: CASSLGQGAGEQYF; CDR3 DNA: TGTGCCAGCAGCTTAGGACAGGGGGCGGGAGAGCAGTACTTC
V gene: TRBV18; clone size: NA; J gene: TRBJ1-5; D gene: NA; CDR3 protein: CASSPTSENQPQHF; CDR3 DNA: TGTGCCAGCTCACCCACCTCGGAGAATCAGCCCCAGCATTTT
V gene: TRBV24-1; clone size: NA; J gene: TRBJ1-2; D gene: NA; CDR3 protein: CATPTRQGSYGYTF; CDR3 DNA: TGTGCCACCCCCACCCGCCAGGGGTCCTATGGCTACACCTTC
V gene: TRBV12-3/TRBV12-4; clone size: few; J gene: TRBJ1-2; D gene: NA; CDR3 protein: CASSIRVSYGYTF; CDR3 DNA: TGTGCCAGCAGTATCAGGGTTAGCTATGGCTACACCTTC
V gene: TRBV6-2/TRBV6-3; clone size: few; J gene: TRBJ2-5; D gene: TRBD2; CDR3 protein: CASSYLAGESGTQYF; CDR3 DNA: TGTGCCAGCAGTTACCTAGCGGGGGAGTCAGGGACCCAGTACTTC
V gene: TRBV7-7; clone size: NA; J gene: TRBJ2-6; D gene: NA; CDR3 protein: CASSPNPSSGANVLTF; CDR3 DNA: TGTGCTAGCAGCCCAAACCCTAGCTCTGGGGCCAACGTCCTGACTTTC